One and the same sample provided the 19 T cell receptor beta chains below, sequenced in a study of T cell clonotyping in hematopoietic cell transplantation. Assay: immunoSEQ multiplex PCR; the TCRdb copy retains only in-frame clones and omits some. Of approximately 50,000 clones in the sample, 85% to 90% were seen once. The time point was: recipient sample about 28 days before transplant, after cytoreduction. This specimen consisted of peripheral blood mononuclear cells, obtained before stem cell transplant. The receptors originated from a man aged 60 to 69 with biphenotypic leukemia. Some clones in this sample may be carry-over from other donors' samples.

The chain links TRBV7-2 to TRBJ2-2; D remains unclear. CDR1 SGHTA and CDR2 FQGNSA come from the germline V gene. Trimming cost V 1 base and J 1 base, with 4 bases left between them. This CDR3 comprises 14 residues. The CDR3 sequence: CASSLDWNTGELFF. The CDR3 nucleotides read TGTGCCAGCAGCTTAGACTGGAACACCGGGGAGCTGTTTTTT.

The gene calls are TRBV5-1 and TRBJ1-1; 8 bases fit TRBD1. V trimming: 1 base; J trimming: 3 bases; junction bases outside the gene matches: 8. There are 16 residues in the CDR3. CDR1 SGHRS and CDR2 YFSETQ come from the germline V gene. CDR3 amino acids: CASSLTQGALYTEAFF. The DNA of the CDR3 is TGCGCCAGCAGCTTGACCCAGGGGGCTCTCTACACTGAAGCTTTCTTT.

The chain employs TRBV29-1 and TRBJ2-6; D not resolved. Looked up from germline, CDR1 is SQVTM and CDR2 is ANQGSEA. The CDR3 extends over 13 amino acids. V lost 6 bases to trimming and J lost 0 bases, with 6 bases between them. CDR3 DNA: TGCAGCGTCGCGACCTCTGGGGCCAACGTCCTGACTTTC. Protein product: CSVATSGANVLTF.

Only one count was recorded for this clone. J is TRBJ2-1 and V is TRBV7-2; no clear D gene. The germline V gene has CDR1 SGHTA and CDR2 FQGNSA. CDR3 size: 14 residues. Between the trimmed V and J ends, which lost 6 bases and 2 bases, there was a span of 11 bases. The CDR3, as DNA: TGTGCCAGCAGGATTAAGGCAGCCTACAATGAGCAGTTCTTC. Its translation is CASRIKAAYNEQFF.

This clone has just one count. V gene TRBV5-8 combines with J gene TRBJ2-1; D is perhaps TRBD2 (6 bases). The length of the CDR3 is 19 residues. CDR1 is SGHTS and CDR2 is YDEGEE in the germline V gene. V lost 3 bases and J 4 bases, leaving 26 bases between the germline ends. DNA for the CDR3: TGTGCCAGCAGCTCCCGGGACTGGCGAACCTTAACATTATACAATGAGCAGTTCTTC. Translation: CASSSRDWRTLTLYNEQFF.

The CDR3 is CAWSPTGNTIYF. DNA of the CDR3: TGTGCCTGGAGTCCCACTGGAAACACCATATATTTT. V and J are TRBV30 and TRBJ1-3, with unresolved D. The CDR3 is 12 amino acids. Trimming removed 2 bases from V and 2 bases from J, with 4 bases in between. The V gene's germline CDR1 is GTSNPN and CDR2 SVGIG (reference sequence).

V gene TRBV4-2 combines with J gene TRBJ1-5, with D perhaps matching TRBD1 (6 bases). The germline V gene encodes CDR1 LGHNA and CDR2 YNFKEQ. The CDR3 length is 14 residues. Between the trimmed V and J ends, which lost 6 bases and 2 bases, there was a span of 11 bases. As DNA, the CDR3 is TGTGCCAGCAGTCCTGCAGGGGGCAATCAGCCCCAGCATTTT. Its translation: CASSPAGGNQPQHF.

This clone has only a few counts. This chain uses TRBV23-1 with TRBJ1-5, with D tentatively TRBD1 (6 bases). TRBV23-1 counts as an open reading frame of uncertain function. The CDR3 loop spans 14 amino acids. Trimming stripped 6 bases from V and 1 base from J, with 10 bases between. The CDR3 nucleotides are TGCGCCAGCAGGCCAGGGGTCAGCAATCAGCCCCAGCATTTT. This codes for CASRPGVSNQPQHF.

The chain carries TRBV6-1 and TRBJ2-3; unclear D gene. The CDR3 loop spans 13 amino acids. V was trimmed by 2 bases and J by 6 bases, leaving 9 bases between them. Germline CDR1 and CDR2: MNHNS and SASEGT. CDR3 DNA: TGTGCCAGCAGTGAAACGGGTTTCGATACGCAGTATTTT. Encoded protein: CASSETGFDTQYF.

The V call is TRBV5-1, the J call TRBJ1-1; TRBD1 aligns across 9 bases. The V and J ends lost 4 bases and 12 bases, in that order; junction bases with no gene match: 16. Germline assignment: CDR1 SGHRS and CDR2 YFSETQ. The CDR3 covers 15 residues. CDR3 loop: CASSLGQGGTYFTFF. DNA of the CDR3: TGCGCCAGCAGCCTGGGACAGGGAGGGACTTACTTTACTTTCTTT.

The chain links TRBV9 to TRBJ2-1; no firm D call. V was clipped by 4 bases and J by 7 bases, with 12 bases between them. The CDR3 is 13 amino acids. Germline loops: CDR1 SGDLS, CDR2 YYNGEE. CDR3 sequence (DNA): TGTGCCAGCAGCTACTCTTTGATGAATGAGCAGTTCTTC. Residues: CASSYSLMNEQFF.

This chain uses TRBV2 with TRBJ2-7, with 10 bases identical to TRBD2. Per germline, CDR1 SNHLY and CDR2 FYNNEI. This CDR3 has 15 amino acids. V gave up 6 bases and J gave up 5 bases; unmatched junction bases: 10. In nucleotides, the CDR3 is TGTGCCAGCAGGGCCCATAGCGGGAGGAGCAACGAGCAGTACTTC. Translating it yields CASRAHSGRSNEQYF.

The rearrangement uses TRBV4-1 and TRBJ1-1, with TRBD1 identical over 7 bases. The V and J ends lost 4 bases and 4 bases, in that order; junction bases with no gene match: 12. Germline CDR1 reads MGHRA; CDR2 reads YSYEKL. The CDR3 extends over 16 amino acids. The CDR3 DNA is TGCGCCAGCAGCCTTATTTTAGGGGGCAGTGGCACTGAAGCTTTCTTT. This translates into CASSLILGGSGTEAFF.

The chain is built from TRBV9 and TRBJ2-3; no reliable D call. CDR3 length equals 13 residues. Per germline, CDR1 SGDLS and CDR2 YYNGEE. With 0 bases removed from V and 11 bases from J, the gap between germline ends came to 13 bases. In DNA form, the CDR3 reads TGTGCCAGCAGCGTAGGGGCCTCCGTTGGGCAGTATTTT. It yields the protein CASSVGASVGQYF.

The chain is built from TRBV28 and TRBJ1-4; D not certain. CDR1 and CDR2 (germline): MDHEN, SYDVKM. The CDR3 extends over 13 amino acids. Trimming took 4 bases from V and 3 from J, leaving 6 bases between them. CDR3 coding DNA: TGTGCCAGCAGTTCGGAATCTAATGAAAAACTGTTTTTT. Translated: CASSSESNEKLFF.

This sequence joins TRBV6-1 and TRBJ2-6; 7 bases are a match to TRBD1. The germline V gene has CDR1 MNHNS and CDR2 SASEGT. Trimming cost V 9 bases and J 0 bases; bases outside gene matches: 5. This CDR3 region has 15 residues. The CDR3 nucleotides read TGTGCCAGTGGGGACAGATTCTCTGGGGCCAACGTCCTGACTTTC. This encodes CASGDRFSGANVLTF.

By proportion, this clone is medium-sized. This sequence joins TRBV5-1 and TRBJ2-5; 10 nucleotides match TRBD2. CDR1 is SGHRS and CDR2 is YFSETQ in the germline V gene. The V and J ends lost 4 bases and 1 base, in that order; junction bases with no gene match: 7. The CDR3 covers 16 residues. CDR3 sequence reads: CASSPAGGTTQETQYF. CDR3 nucleotide sequence: TGCGCCAGCAGCCCAGCGGGAGGGACGACCCAAGAGACCCAGTACTTC.

This clone has only a few counts. The chain employs TRBV30 and TRBJ1-5; D not resolved. This CDR3 is 13 amino acids long. V shed 0 bases and J shed 3 bases, with 6 bases lying between them. Germline-derived CDR1 and CDR2 are GTSNPN and SVGIG (reference sequence). CDR3 sequence: CAWSVLPNQPQHF. CDR3 in DNA: TGTGCCTGGAGTGTACTGCCCAATCAGCCCCAGCATTTT. The entire variable domain, with the rest obtained from reference TRBV30 and TRBJ1-5, is as follows: SQTIHQWPATLVQPVGSPLSLECTVEGTSNPNLYWYRQAAGRGLQLLFYSVGIGQISSEVPQNLSASRPQDRQFILSSKKLLLSDSGFYLCAWSVLPNQPQHFGDGTRLSIL.

The chain is built from TRBV7-2 and TRBJ2-3, with TRBD2 identical over 10 bases. V trimming: 8 bases; J trimming: 3 bases; junction bases outside the gene matches: 5. The CDR3 is 14 residues long. CDR1 SGHTA and CDR2 FQGNSA come from the germline V gene. In DNA, the CDR3 is TGTGCCAGCGGGAGCGGGAGGGGTACAGATACGCAGTATTTT. It specifies CASGSGRGTDTQYF.